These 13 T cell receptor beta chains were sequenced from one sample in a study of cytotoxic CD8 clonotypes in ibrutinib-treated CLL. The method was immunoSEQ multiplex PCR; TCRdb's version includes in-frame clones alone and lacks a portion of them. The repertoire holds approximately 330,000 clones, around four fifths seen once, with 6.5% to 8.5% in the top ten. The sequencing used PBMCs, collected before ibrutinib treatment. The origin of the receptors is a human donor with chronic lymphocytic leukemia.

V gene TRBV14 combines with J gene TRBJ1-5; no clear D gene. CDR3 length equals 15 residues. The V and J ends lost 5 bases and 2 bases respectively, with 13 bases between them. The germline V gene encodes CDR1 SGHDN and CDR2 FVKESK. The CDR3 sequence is CASSESGGGNQPQHF. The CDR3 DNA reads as TGTGCCAGCAGCGAATCAGGTGGTGGCAATCAGCCCCAGCATTTT.

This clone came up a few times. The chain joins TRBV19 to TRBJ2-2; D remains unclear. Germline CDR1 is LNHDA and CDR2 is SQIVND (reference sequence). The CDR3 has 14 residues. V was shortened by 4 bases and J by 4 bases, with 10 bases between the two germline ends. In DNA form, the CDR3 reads TGTGCCAGTAGTAAGGTCAGCTTCACCGGGGAGCTGTTTTTT. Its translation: CASSKVSFTGELFF.

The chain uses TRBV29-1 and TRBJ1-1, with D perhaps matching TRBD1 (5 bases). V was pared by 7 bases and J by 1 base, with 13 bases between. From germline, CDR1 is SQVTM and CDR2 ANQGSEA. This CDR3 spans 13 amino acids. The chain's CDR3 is CSGSQGTNTEAFF. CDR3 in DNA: TGCAGCGGATCCCAGGGAACGAACACTGAAGCTTTCTTT.

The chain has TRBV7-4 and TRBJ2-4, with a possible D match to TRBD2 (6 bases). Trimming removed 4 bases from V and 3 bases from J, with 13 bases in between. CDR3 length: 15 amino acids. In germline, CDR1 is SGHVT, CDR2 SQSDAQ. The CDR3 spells CASSYQGLHKNIQYF. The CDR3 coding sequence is TGTGCCAGCAGCTACCAAGGACTACACAAAAACATTCAGTACTTC.

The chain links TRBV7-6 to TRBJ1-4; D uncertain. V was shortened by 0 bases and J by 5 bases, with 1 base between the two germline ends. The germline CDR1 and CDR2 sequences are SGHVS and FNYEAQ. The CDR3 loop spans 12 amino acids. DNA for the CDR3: TGTGCCAGCAGCTTAGCGAATGAAAAACTGTTTTTT. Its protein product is CASSLANEKLFF.

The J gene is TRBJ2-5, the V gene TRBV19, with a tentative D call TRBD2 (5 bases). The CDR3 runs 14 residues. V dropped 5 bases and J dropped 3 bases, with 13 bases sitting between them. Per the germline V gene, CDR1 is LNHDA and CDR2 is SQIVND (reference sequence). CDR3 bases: TGTGCCAGTAGTTCAACTCTGGGAGAAGAGACCCAGTACTTC. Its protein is CASSSTLGEETQYF.

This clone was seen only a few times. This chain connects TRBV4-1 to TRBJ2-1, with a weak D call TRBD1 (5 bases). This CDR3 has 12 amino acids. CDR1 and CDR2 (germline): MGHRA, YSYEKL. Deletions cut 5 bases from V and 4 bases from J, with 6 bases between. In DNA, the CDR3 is TGCGCCAGCAGCGACAGATACAATGAGCAGTTCTTC. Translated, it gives CASSDRYNEQFF.

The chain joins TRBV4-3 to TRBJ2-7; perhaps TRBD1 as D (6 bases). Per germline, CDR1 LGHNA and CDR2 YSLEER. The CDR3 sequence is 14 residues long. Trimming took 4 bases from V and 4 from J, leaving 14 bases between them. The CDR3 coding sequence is TGCGCCAGCAGCCCAGTAGGCAGGGGATACGAGCAGTACTTC. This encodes CASSPVGRGYEQYF.

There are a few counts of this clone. CDR3 sequence: CASRGRTSGREGNYNEQFF. The CDR3 DNA reads TGCGCCAGCCGGGGGAGGACTAGCGGGAGGGAGGGAAACTACAATGAGCAGTTCTTC. The chain links TRBV5-1 to TRBJ2-1, with TRBD2 identical over 15 bases. The CDR3 is made up of 19 amino acids. Germline-derived CDR1 and CDR2 are SGHRS and YFSETQ. The V gene end was trimmed by 7 bases and the J gene end by 3 bases; junction bases not matched to a gene: 14.

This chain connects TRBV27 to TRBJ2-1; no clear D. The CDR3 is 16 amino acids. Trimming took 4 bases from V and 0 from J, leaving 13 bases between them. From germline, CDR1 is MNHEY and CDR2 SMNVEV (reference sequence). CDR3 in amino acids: CASSSRIATSYNEQFF. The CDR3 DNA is TGTGCCAGCAGTTCCCGAATAGCAACCTCCTACAATGAGCAGTTCTTC.

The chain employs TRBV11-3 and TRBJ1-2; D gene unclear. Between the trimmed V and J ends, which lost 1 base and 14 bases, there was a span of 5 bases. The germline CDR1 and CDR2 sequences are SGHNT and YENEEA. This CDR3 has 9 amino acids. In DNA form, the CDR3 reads TGTGCCAGCAGCTTAGGCCCTACCTTC. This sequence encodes CASSLGPTF.

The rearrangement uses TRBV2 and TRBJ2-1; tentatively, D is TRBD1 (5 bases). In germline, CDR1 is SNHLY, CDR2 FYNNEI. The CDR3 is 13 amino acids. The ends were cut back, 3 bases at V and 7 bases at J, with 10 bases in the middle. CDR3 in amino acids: CASSDQGANEQFF. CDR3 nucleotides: TGTGCCAGCAGTGACCAGGGTGCGAATGAGCAGTTCTTC.

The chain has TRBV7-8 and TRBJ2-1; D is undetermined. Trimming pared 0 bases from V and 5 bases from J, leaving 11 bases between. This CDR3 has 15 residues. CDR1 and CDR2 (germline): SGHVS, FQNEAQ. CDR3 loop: CASSLAPTPNNEQFF. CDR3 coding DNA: TGTGCCAGCAGCTTAGCCCCTACCCCAAACAATGAGCAGTTCTTC.